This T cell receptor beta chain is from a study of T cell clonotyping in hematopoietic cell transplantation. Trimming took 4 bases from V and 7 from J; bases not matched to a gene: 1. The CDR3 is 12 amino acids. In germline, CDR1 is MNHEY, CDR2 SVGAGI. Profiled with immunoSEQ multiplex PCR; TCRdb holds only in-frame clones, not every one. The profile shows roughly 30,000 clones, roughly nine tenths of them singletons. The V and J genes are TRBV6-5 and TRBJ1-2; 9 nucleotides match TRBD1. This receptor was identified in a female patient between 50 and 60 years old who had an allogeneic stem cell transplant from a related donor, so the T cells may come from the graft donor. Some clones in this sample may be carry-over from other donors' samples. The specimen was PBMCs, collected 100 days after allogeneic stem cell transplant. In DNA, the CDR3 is TGTGCCAGCAGTTGGGACAGGGCTGGCTACACCTTC. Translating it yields CASSWDRAGYTF.